This is a list of T cell receptor beta chains from one sample in a study of siplizumab effects on memory and regulatory T cells. Sequenced by immunoSEQ multiplex PCR; TCRdb stores in-frame clones only, minus some. The sample consists of tens of thousands of clones, 89% of them appearing once. Sequencing used naive CD4+ T cells sorted from blood. The source is a human donor in good health. Each CDR3 is given with its conserved first and last residue. The D gene is left open where the match is weak. Expanded clones get a size class; other rows say once, few or many, or leave the size out.

v_gene	j_gene	abundance	d_gene	len	CDR3aa	CDR3nt
TRBV15	TRBJ1-3	-	TRBD1	14	CATSVRQGGNTIYF	TGTGCCACCAGCGTTCGACAGGGAGGAAACACCATATATTTT
TRBV7-9	TRBJ2-1	-	-	13	CASSLLVGDDHFF	TGTGCCAGCAGCTTACTCGTCGGGGACGATCACTTCTTC
TRBV9	TRBJ1-1	-	-	14	CASSVVGGATEAFF	TGTGCCAGCAGCGTAGTGGGGGGGGCCACTGAAGCTTTCTTT
TRBV2	TRBJ1-5	-	TRBD1	15	CASSGQGRSNQPQHF	TGTGCCAGCAGTGGACAGGGACGGAGCAATCAGCCCCAGCATTTT
TRBV9	TRBJ1-1	-	-	14	CASTPTTRQAEAFF	TGTGCCAGCACCCCTACAACTCGACAAGCTGAAGCTTTCTTT
TRBV7-9	TRBJ1-1	-	TRBD1	14	CASSRGQENTEAFF	TGTGCCAGCAGCCGCGGACAGGAGAACACTGAAGCTTTCTTT
TRBV7-9	TRBJ1-2	few	TRBD1	14	CASSYSTGTGGYTF	TGTGCCAGCAGCTACTCGACAGGGACGGGCGGCTACACCTTC
TRBV10-3	TRBJ2-1	-	-	13	CAISAPPSVGQFF	TGTGCCATCAGTGCTCCCCCTAGCGTAGGGCAGTTCTTC
TRBV6-5	TRBJ2-7	-	-	14	CASSYARDSYEQYF	TGTGCCAGCAGTTACGCCCGGGACTCCTACGAGCAGTACTTC
TRBV4-1	TRBJ1-2	-	-	14	CASGLPGRPYGYTF	TGCGCCAGCGGACTCCCGGGAAGACCCTATGGCTACACCTTC
TRBV6-4	TRBJ2-1	-	-	15	CASSPMRRDYNEQFF	TGTGCCAGCAGTCCGATGCGCCGGGATTACAATGAGCAGTTCTTC
TRBV7-9	TRBJ1-1	-	-	14	CASTPGHLNTEAFF	TGTGCCAGCACCCCGGGACACTTGAACACTGAAGCTTTCTTT
TRBV5-1	TRBJ2-7	few	-	13	CASSLAGTYEQYF	TGCGCCAGCAGCTTGGCAGGAACCTACGAGCAGTACTTC
TRBV6-5	TRBJ2-1	-	TRBD2	16	CASSWGLAGGYNEQFF	TGTGCCAGCAGTTGGGGATTAGCGGGGGGGTACAATGAGCAGTTCTTC
TRBV5-1	TRBJ1-5	once	-	13	CASSFDGNQPQHF	TGCGCCAGCAGCTTTGATGGGAATCAGCCCCAGCATTTT
TRBV5-1	TRBJ2-5	-	-	15	CASSLVVSGKETQYF	TGCGCCAGCAGCTTGGTTGTGAGCGGCAAAGAGACCCAGTACTTC
TRBV25-1	TRBJ2-3	-	-	14	CASTLTPGTDTQYF	TGTGCCAGCACTTTAACCCCGGGGACAGATACGCAGTATTTT
TRBV6-4	TRBJ2-7	-	-	15	CASSDSTENSYEQYF	TGTGCCAGCAGTGACTCGACAGAGAACTCCTACGAGCAGTACTTC
TRBV10-3	TRBJ1-1	few	-	12	CAISEENTEAFF	TGTGCCATCAGTGAGGAGAACACTGAAGCTTTCTTT
TRBV19	TRBJ1-4	-	-	17	CASSDLTRGATNEKLFF	TGTGCCAGTAGTGATTTGACGAGGGGTGCGACTAATGAAAAACTGTTTTTT
TRBV2	TRBJ2-5	once	-	12	CASSPNGETQYF	TGTGCCAGCAGCCCGAACGGAGAGACCCAGTACTTC
TRBV18	TRBJ2-5	-	-	13	CASSSLGGETQYF	TGTGCCAGCTCATCGTTGGGGGGAGAGACCCAGTACTTC
TRBV5-1	TRBJ2-3	-	-	11	CASSFGDTQYF	TGCGCCAGCAGCTTTGGGGATACGCAGTATTTT
TRBV10-1	TRBJ2-2	-	-	15	CASSDSSPSGGELFF	TGCGCCAGCAGTGACTCCAGTCCGTCCGGCGGGGAGCTGTTTTTT
TRBV2	TRBJ2-4	-	-	16	CASSQEGGLAGNIQYF	TGTGCCAGCAGTCAGGAAGGGGGGCTTGCCGGAAACATTCAGTACTTC
TRBV2	TRBJ2-7	-	-	14	CASTEGGVYYEQYF	TGTGCCAGCACCGAGGGGGGGGTCTACTACGAGCAGTACTTC
TRBV2	TRBJ2-1	once	-	13	CASSPGWSGEQFF	TGTGCCAGCAGCCCAGGCTGGTCTGGCGAGCAGTTCTTC
TRBV9	TRBJ1-1	few	-	12	CASSGLGAEAFF	TGTGCCAGCAGCGGGCTGGGCGCTGAAGCTTTCTTT
TRBV5-1	TRBJ1-4	-	TRBD1	15	CASSAPGQDNEKLFF	TGCGCCAGCAGCGCTCCGGGACAGGATAATGAAAAACTGTTTTTT
TRBV7-9	TRBJ1-4	-	TRBD1	15	CASSSPGQGIEKLFF	TGTGCCAGCAGCTCACCGGGACAGGGGATCGAAAAACTGTTTTTT
TRBV2	TRBJ2-1	-	TRBD2	15	CASSVIAGGPGEQFF	TGTGCCAGCAGTGTAATAGCGGGGGGGCCAGGTGAGCAGTTCTTC
TRBV2	TRBJ1-5	-	-	16	CASSVDSPGDNQPQHF	TGTGCCAGCAGTGTTGATTCGCCAGGGGATAATCAGCCCCAGCATTTT
TRBV5-1	TRBJ2-5	-	-	13	CASSLGVDETQYF	TGCGCCAGCAGCTTGGGAGTAGATGAGACCCAGTACTTC
TRBV4-1	TRBJ2-7	-	TRBD1	16	CASSPPGQGGPYEQYF	TGCGCCAGCAGCCCCCCGGGACAGGGGGGGCCTTACGAGCAGTACTTC
TRBV19	TRBJ1-5	once	-	14	CASSMGQFNQPQHF	TGTGCCAGTAGTATGGGGCAGTTCAATCAGCCCCAGCATTTT
TRBV5-1	TRBJ2-2	-	TRBD2	14	CASRTGTSPGELFF	TGCGCCAGCAGAACCGGGACTAGCCCCGGGGAGCTGTTTTTT
TRBV5-8	TRBJ1-3	-	TRBD1	15	CASSFDRVRGNTIYF	TGTGCCAGCAGCTTCGACAGGGTCCGCGGAAACACCATATATTTT
TRBV7-2	TRBJ1-2	-	TRBD1	14	CASSSRTGFWGYTF	TGTGCCAGCAGCTCCAGGACAGGCTTCTGGGGCTACACCTTC
TRBV28	TRBJ2-5	-	-	12	CASSLISGTQYF	TGTGCCAGCAGTTTAATCTCTGGTACCCAGTACTTC
TRBV5-1	TRBJ2-7	-	-	14	CASSLIPGTDEQYF	TGCGCCAGCAGCTTAATACCGGGAACGGACGAGCAGTACTTC
TRBV6-6	TRBJ1-4	-	-	15	CASSYSIGDTEKLFF	TGTGCCAGCAGTTACTCGATCGGGGATACAGAAAAACTGTTTTTT
TRBV19	TRBJ2-7	-	-	13	CASSSTGAYEQYF	TGTGCCAGTAGTTCCACGGGGGCCTACGAGCAGTACTTC
TRBV18	TRBJ1-3	once	-	15	CASSPPLGDGNTIYF	TGTGCCAGCTCACCACCGTTGGGTGACGGAAACACCATATATTTT
TRBV14	TRBJ1-1	-	-	13	CASSQRAGTEAFF	TGTGCCAGCAGCCAGAGAGCGGGGACCGAAGCTTTCTTT
TRBV28	TRBJ1-1	-	-	11	CASTWRGEAFF	TGTGCCAGCACCTGGAGAGGGGAAGCTTTCTTT
TRBV7-9	TRBJ2-1	once	-	10	CASSQTTQFF	TGTGCCAGCAGCCAGACTACACAGTTCTTC
TRBV6-1	TRBJ2-1	-	TRBD1	15	CASKPPGTAYNEQFF	TGTGCCAGCAAACCACCCGGGACAGCCTACAATGAGCAGTTCTTC
TRBV7-3	TRBJ2-7	-	-	11	CASSSVYEQYF	TGTGCCAGCAGCTCTGTTTACGAGCAGTACTTC
TRBV5-1	TRBJ1-2	once	TRBD1	14	CASSLGDSFDGYTF	TGCGCCAGCAGCTTGGGGGACAGCTTTGACGGCTACACCTTC
TRBV5-1	TRBJ1-1	few	-	14	CASSLVQENTEAFF	TGCGCCAGCAGCTTGGTTCAGGAGAACACTGAAGCTTTCTTT
TRBV7-9	TRBJ1-1	-	TRBD1	17	CASSLAHLGQQNTEAFF	TGTGCCAGCAGCTTAGCCCACCTGGGACAGCAGAACACTGAAGCTTTCTTT
TRBV2	TRBJ1-1	-	-	11	CASTQVTEAFF	TGTGCCAGCACACAGGTCACTGAAGCTTTCTTT
TRBV5-1	TRBJ1-1	-	-	15	CASSQLGSTNTEAFF	TGCGCCAGCAGTCAATTGGGATCCACGAACACTGAAGCTTTCTTT
TRBV19	TRBJ1-3	-	-	14	CASRGQGSGNTIYF	TGTGCCAGCAGGGGACAAGGCTCTGGAAACACCATATATTTT
TRBV2	TRBJ2-1	-	-	13	CAILYLGGNEQFF	TGTGCCATACTTTACCTGGGGGGTAATGAGCAGTTCTTC